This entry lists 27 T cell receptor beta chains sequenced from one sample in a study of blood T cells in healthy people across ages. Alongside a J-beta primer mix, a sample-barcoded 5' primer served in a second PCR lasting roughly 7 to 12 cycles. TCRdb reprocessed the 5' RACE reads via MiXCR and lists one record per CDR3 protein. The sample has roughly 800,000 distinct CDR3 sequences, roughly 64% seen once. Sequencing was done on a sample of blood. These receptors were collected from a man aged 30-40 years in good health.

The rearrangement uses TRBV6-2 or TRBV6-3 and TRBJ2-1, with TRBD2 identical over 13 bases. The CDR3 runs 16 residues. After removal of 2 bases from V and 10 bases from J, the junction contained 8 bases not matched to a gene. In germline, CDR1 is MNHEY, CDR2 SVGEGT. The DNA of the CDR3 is TGTGCCAGCAGTTACCCACTAGCGGGAGGGCGGGAAGAGCAGTTCTTC. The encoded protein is CASSYPLAGGREEQFF.

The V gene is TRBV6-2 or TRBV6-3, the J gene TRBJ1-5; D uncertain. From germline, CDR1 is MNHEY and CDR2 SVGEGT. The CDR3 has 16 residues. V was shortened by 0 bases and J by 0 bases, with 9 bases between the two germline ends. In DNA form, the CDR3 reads TGTGCCAGCAGTTACTCAGGTTTGGGTAGCAATCAGCCCCAGCATTTT. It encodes CASSYSGLGSNQPQHF.

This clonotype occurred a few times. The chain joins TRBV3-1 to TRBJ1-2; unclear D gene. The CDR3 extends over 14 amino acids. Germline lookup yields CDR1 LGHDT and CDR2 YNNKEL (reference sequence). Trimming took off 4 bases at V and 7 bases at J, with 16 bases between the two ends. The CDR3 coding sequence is TGTGCCAGCAGCCCAGTGGACGCCGATGGTGGCTACACCTTC. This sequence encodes CASSPVDADGGYTF.

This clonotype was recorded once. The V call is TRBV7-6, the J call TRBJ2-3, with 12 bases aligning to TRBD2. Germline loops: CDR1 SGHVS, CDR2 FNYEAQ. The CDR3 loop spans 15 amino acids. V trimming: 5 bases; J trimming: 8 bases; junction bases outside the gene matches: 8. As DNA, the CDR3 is TGTGCCAGCAGCGTGACTAGCGGGAGCGGTGTTACGCAGTATTTT. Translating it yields CASSVTSGSGVTQYF.

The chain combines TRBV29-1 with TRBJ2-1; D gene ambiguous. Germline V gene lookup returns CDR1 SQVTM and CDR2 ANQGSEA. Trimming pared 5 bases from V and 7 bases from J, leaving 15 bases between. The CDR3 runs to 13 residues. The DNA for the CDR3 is TGCAGCGTTTCCGTGACTTGGGCGAATGAGCAGTTCTTC. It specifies CSVSVTWANEQFF.

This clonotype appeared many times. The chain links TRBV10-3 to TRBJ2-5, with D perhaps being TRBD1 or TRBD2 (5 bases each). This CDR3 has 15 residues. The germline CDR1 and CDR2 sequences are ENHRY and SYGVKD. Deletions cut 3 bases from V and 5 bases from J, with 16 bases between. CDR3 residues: CAISERRGPKETQYF. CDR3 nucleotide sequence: TGTGCCATCAGTGAACGTAGGGGACCTAAGGAGACCCAGTACTTC.

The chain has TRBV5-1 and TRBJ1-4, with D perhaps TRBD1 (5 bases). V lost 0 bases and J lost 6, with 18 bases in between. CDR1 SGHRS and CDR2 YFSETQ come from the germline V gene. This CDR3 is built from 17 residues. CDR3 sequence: CASSLVQAGRPHEKLFF. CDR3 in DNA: TGCGCCAGCAGCTTGGTACAGGCCGGGCGGCCGCATGAAAAACTGTTTTTT. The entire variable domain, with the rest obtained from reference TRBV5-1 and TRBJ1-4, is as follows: KAGVTQTPRYLIKTRGQQVTLSCSPISGHRSVSWYQQTPGQGLQFLFEYFSETQRNKGNFPGRFSGRQFSNSRSEMNVSTLELGDSALYLCASSLVQAGRPHEKLFFGSGTQLSVL.

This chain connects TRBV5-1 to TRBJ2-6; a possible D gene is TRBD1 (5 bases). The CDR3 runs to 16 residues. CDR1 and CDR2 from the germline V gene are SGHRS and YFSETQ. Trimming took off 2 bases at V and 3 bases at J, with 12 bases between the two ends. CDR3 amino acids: CASSLSSGYGANVLTF. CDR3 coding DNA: TGCGCCAGCAGCTTATCTTCAGGGTATGGGGCCAACGTCCTGACTTTC.

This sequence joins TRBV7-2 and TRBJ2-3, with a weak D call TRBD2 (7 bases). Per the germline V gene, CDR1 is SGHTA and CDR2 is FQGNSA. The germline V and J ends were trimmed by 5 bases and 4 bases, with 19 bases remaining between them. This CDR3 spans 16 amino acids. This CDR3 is CASSQPWGGQPDTQYF. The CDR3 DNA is TGTGCCAGCAGCCAACCATGGGGGGGGCAACCAGATACGCAGTATTTT.

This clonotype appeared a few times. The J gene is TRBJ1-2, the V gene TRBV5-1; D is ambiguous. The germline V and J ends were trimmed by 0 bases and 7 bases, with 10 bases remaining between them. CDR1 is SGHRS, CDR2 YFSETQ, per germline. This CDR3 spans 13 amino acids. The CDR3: CASSLEGSLGYTF. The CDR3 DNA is TGCGCCAGCAGCTTGGAAGGATCTCTTGGCTACACCTTC.

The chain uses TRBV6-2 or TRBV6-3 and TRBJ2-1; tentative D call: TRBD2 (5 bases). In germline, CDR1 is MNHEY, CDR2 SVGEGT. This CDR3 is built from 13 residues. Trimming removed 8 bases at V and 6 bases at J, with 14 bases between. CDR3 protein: CASRVSGSNEQFF. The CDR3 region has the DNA TGTGCCAGCCGGGTGAGCGGATCCAATGAGCAGTTCTTC.

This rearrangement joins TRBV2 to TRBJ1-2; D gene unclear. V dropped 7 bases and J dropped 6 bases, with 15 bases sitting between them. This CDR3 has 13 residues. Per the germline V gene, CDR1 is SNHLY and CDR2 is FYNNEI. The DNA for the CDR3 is TGTGCCAGCACTAAATGGGGTTCGGATGGCTACACCTTC. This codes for CASTKWGSDGYTF.

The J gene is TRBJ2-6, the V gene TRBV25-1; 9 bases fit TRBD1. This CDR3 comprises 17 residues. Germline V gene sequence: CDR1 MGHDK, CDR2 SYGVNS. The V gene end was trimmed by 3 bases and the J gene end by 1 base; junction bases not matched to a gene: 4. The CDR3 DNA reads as TGTGCCAGCAGTGAGGGACAGGGAGTTTCTGGGGCCAACGTCCTGACTTTC. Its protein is CASSEGQGVSGANVLTF.

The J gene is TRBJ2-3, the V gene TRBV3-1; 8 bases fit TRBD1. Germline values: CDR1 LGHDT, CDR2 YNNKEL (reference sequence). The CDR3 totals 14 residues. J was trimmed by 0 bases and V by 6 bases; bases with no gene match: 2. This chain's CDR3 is CASRRTGSTDTQYF. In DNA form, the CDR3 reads TGTGCCAGCAGACGGACAGGGAGCACAGATACGCAGTATTTT.

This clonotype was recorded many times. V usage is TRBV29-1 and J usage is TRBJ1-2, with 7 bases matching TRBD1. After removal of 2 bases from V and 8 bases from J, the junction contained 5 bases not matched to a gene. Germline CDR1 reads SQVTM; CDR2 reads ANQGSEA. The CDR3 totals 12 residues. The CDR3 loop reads CSVERGREGYTF. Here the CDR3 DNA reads TGCAGCGTTGAAAGGGGGCGCGAGGGCTACACCTTC.

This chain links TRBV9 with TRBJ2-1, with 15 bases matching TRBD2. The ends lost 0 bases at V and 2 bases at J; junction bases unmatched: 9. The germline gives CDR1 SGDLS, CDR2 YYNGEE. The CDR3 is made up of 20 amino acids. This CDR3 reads CASSVDVLRTSGRAYNEQFF. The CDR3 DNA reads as TGTGCCAGCAGCGTAGATGTCTTAAGGACTAGCGGGAGGGCCTACAATGAGCAGTTCTTC.

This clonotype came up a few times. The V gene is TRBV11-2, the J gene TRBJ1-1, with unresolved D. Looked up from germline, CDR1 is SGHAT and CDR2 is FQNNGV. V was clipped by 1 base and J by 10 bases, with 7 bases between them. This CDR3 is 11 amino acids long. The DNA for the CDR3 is TGTGCCAGCAGCTTAGGGGTCGGAGCTTTCTTT. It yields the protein CASSLGVGAFF. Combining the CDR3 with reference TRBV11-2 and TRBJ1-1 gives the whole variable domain EAGVAQSPRYKIIEKRQSVAFWCNPISGHATLYWYQQILGQGPKLLIQFQNNGVVDDSQLPKDRFSAERLKGVDSTLKIQPAKLEDSAVYLCASSLGVGAFFGQGTRLTVV.

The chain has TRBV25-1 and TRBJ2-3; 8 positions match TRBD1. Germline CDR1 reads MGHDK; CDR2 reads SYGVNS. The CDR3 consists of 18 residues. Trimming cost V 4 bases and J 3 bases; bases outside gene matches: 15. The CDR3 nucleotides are TGTGCCAGCAGTGGACCCGATCGGGACAGGCGGACGACAGATACGCAGTATTTT. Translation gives CASSGPDRDRRTTDTQYF.

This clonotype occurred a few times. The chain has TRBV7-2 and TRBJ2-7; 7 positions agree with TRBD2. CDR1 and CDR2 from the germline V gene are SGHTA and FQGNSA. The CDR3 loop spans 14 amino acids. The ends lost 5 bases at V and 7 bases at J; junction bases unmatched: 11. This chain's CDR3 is CASSPLGGVGEQYF. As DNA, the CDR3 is TGTGCCAGCAGCCCCCTGGGAGGGGTCGGGGAGCAGTACTTC.

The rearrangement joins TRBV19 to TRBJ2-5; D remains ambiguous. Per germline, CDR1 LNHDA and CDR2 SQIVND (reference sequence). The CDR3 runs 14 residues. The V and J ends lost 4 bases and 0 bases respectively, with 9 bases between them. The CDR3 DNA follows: TGTGCCAGTAGTAGATCGCCGTACCAAGAGACCCAGTACTTC. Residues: CASSRSPYQETQYF. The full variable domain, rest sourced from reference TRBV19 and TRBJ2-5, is DGGITQSPKYLFRKEGQNVTLSCEQNLNHDAMYWYRQDPGQGLRLIYYSQIVNDFQKGDIAEGYSVSREKKESFPLTVTSAQKNPTAFYLCASSRSPYQETQYFGPGTRLLVL.

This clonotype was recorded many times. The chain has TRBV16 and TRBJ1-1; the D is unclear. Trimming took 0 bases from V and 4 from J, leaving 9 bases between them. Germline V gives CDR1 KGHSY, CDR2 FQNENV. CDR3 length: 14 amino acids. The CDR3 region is CASSQSRVGTEAFF. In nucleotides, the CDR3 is TGTGCCAGCAGCCAATCCCGGGTTGGCACTGAAGCTTTCTTT.

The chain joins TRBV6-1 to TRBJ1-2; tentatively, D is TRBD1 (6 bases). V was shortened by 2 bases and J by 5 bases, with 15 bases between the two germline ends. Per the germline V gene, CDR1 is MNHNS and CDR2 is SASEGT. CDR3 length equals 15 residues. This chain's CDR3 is CASSEMQGRSYGYTF. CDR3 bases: TGTGCCAGCAGTGAAATGCAGGGGCGGTCATATGGCTACACCTTC.

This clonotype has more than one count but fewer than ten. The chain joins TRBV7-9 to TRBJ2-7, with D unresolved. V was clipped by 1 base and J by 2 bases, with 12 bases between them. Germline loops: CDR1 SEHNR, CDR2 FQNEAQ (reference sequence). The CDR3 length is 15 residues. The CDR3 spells CASSLGSPMAYEQYF. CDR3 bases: TGTGCCAGCAGCTTAGGGTCGCCTATGGCCTACGAGCAGTACTTC.

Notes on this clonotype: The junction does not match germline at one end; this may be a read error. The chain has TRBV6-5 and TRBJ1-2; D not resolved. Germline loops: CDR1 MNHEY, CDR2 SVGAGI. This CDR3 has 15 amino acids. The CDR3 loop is CASSYSSRSLYDYTF. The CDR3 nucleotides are TGTGCCAGCAGTTACTCGAGCAGGAGTCTCTATGACTACACCTTC.

As DNA, the CDR3 is TGTGCCAGCAGGTTGGGTTACGGGACAGGGACCGAAGCTTTCTTT. Amino acid sequence: CASRLGYGTGTEAFF. The chain has TRBV7-2 and TRBJ1-1; 9 bases map to TRBD1. CDR3 size: 15 residues. Trimming cost V 6 bases and J 8 bases; bases outside gene matches: 13. The germline gives CDR1 SGHTA, CDR2 FQGNSA.

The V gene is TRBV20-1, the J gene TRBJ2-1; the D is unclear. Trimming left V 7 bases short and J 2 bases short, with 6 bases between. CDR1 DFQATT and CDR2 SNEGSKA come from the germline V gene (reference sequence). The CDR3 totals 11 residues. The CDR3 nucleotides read TGCAGTGTTGGGGCCTACAATGAGCAGTTCTTC. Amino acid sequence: CSVGAYNEQFF.

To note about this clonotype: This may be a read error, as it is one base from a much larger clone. The CDR3, as DNA: TGCAGTGCTAGCTCCTACGGGCAGTACTTC. It codes for CSASSYGQYF. V is TRBV20-1 and J is TRBJ2-7; D is unclear. Germline assignment: CDR1 DFQATT and CDR2 SNEGSKA (reference sequence). The CDR3 contains 10 residues.